The subject of this entry is one T cell receptor (beta chain). Its antigen is still unknown. The trim removed 6 bases at V and 2 bases at J, leaving 8 bases unmatched. The CDR3 loop spans 15 amino acids. Germline V gene sequence: CDR1 MNHNS, CDR2 SASEGT. The data were taken from a study of PD-1 blockade in classical Hodgkin lymphoma. About the study: The patients were dosed with nivolumab 3 mg/kg, infused intravenously every 2 weeks.

Autologous stem cell transplantation was followed by relapse in every patient, and brentuximab vedotin exposure varied. Complete response, partial response or progressive disease were the best responses. Assay used: immunoSEQ multiplex PCR; TCRdb lists only in-frame clones, some missing. Of 25,000 to 35,000 clones in the sample, around 71% were seen once. Study-level points and caveats: Compared with healthy donors, newly diagnosed patients reportedly showed lower baseline TCR diversity. Patients starting nivolumab under 1 year after ASCT were excluded.

The sample consisted of peripheral blood mononuclear cells (PBMCs), taken before the second cycle of nivolumab. The receptor comes from a human donor with classical Hodgkin lymphoma. The chain combines TRBV6-1 with TRBJ2-7; 9 nucleotides agree with TRBD2. The CDR3 nucleotides read TGTGCCAGCAGCTCGGAGACTAGCGGACCCTACGAGCAGTACTTC. Its translation: CASSSETSGPYEQYF.